This TCR beta chain was obtained from a study of molecular identifiers for immune sequencing clone quantification. Study-wide results and caveats: The sizes of highly expanded clones could be underestimated when identical TCR molecules share a barcode.

There are a few counts of this clonotype. Its antigen is undetermined. The CDR3 consists of 16 residues. Trimming took 4 bases from V and 2 from J, leaving 15 bases between them. TCRdb reprocessed the PCR reads via MiXCR and lists one record per CDR3 protein. The sample lists hundreds of thousands of distinct CDR3 sequences, 15% to 20% occurring once. Sample: naive CD8+ T cells from blood, with Jurkat cell RNA spiked in. Subset: FACS-sorted CD8+CD4-CCR7+CD45RA+ naive T cells. V and J are TRBV12-3 or TRBV12-4 and TRBJ2-4; TRBD1 is a possible D gene (6 bases). This receptor was taken from a human donor in good health. Some libraries in this study had Jurkat cell RNA spiked in. The CDR3 region is CASSSDRDTPKNIQYF. CDR3 nucleotides: TGTGCCAGCAGTTCCGACCGGGACACCCCCAAAAACATTCAGTACTTC.